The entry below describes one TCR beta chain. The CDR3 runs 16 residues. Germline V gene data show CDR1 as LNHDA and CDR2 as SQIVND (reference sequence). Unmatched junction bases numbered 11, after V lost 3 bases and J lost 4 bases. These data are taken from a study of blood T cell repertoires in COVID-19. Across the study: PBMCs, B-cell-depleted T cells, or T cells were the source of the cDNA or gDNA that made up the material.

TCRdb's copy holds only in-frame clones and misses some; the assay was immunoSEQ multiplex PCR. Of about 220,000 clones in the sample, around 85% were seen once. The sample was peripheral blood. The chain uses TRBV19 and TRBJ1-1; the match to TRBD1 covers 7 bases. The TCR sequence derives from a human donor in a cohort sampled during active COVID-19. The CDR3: CASSIRLEGAVTEAFF. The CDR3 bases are TGTGCCAGTAGTATTCGGCTCGAGGGGGCGGTCACTGAAGCTTTCTTT.